This T cell receptor (beta chain) was sequenced for a study of T cells in localized non-small cell lung cancer. Study-wide points: Uninvolved adjacent lung had more T cell clonality than any other tissue, topping tumor. Across samples, adjacent lung featured a median roughly 60 of the top 100 tumor clones.

CDR1 and CDR2 from the germline V gene are SGDLS and YYNGEE. This CDR3 contains 15 residues. V was cut by 0 bases and J by 3 bases, with 11 bases left in between. The table came from immunoSEQ multiplex PCR; TCRdb's copy has only in-frame clones and leaves some out. The sample lists some 2,000 clones, about 24% occurring once. This clone was seen only a few times. No antigen is known for it. The sample consisted of normal lung tissue next to the tumor, taken before any cancer treatment. J is TRBJ2-3 and V is TRBV9; D possibly corresponds to TRBD1 (6 bases). This clonotype originated in a woman aged 35 to 75 with stage I lung adenocarcinoma. The CDR3 loop reads CASSVEQGRTDTQYF. In DNA, the CDR3 is TGTGCCAGCAGCGTAGAACAGGGTCGGACAGATACGCAGTATTTT.